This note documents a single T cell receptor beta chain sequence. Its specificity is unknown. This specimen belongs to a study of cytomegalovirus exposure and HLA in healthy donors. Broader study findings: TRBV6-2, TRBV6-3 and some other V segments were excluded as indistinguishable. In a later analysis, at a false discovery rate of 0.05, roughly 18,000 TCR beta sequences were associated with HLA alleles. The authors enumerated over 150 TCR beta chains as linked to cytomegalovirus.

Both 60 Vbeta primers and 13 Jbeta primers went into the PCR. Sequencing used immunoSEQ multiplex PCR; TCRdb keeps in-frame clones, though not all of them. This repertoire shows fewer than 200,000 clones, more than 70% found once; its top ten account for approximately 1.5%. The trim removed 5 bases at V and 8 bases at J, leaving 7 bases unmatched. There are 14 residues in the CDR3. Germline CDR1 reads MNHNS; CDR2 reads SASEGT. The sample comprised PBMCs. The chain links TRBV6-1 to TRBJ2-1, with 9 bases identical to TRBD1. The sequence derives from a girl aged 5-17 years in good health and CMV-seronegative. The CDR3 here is CASSPPDRGHEQFF. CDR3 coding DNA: TGTGCCAGCAGTCCACCGGACAGGGGACATGAGCAGTTCTTC.